Sequencing of this TCR beta chain was carried out in a study of identifying expanded T cells in peripheral blood. With respect to this clone: Its antigen is not known.

Study-wide results and limits: Over around two and four weeks, about 17 and 20 clones changed, versus around 1.3 between replicates. Clone count variance between approximately two-week samples rose with total template count.

Libraries were prepared by immunoSEQ multiplex PCR; TCRdb keeps only in-frame clonotypes and omits some of them. The table includes 84,000 or so clones, over 75% detected once. Collection occurred without any documented infections or immune events in donors. Trimming left V 0 bases short and J 5 bases short, with 5 bases between. The CDR3 loop spans 12 amino acids. CDR1 SGHTS and CDR2 YDEGEE come from the germline V gene. This chain uses TRBV5-8 with TRBJ1-2; D gene ambiguous. The sequenced sample was blood. This clonotype was sampled from a person between 18 and 75 years old in good health. In DNA form, the CDR3 reads TGTGCCAGCAGCTTGGTGGGGTATGGCTACACCTTC. Protein sequence: CASSLVGYGYTF.